This T cell receptor (beta chain) was documented in a study of shared clonotypes between healthy human individuals. TCRdb keeps only in-frame clones here, not all; method: immunoSEQ multiplex PCR. The table shows over 950,000 clones, with 70% to 80% occurring only once. The CDR3 extends over 14 amino acids. The ends were cut back, 3 bases at V and 7 bases at J, with 10 bases in the middle. Germline lookup yields CDR1 SNHLY and CDR2 FYNNEI. The sequencing input was memory CD4+ T cells from PBMCs. Indicated subset: CD45RA-negative fraction. This TCR derives from a man younger than 35 in good health. Some clones in this sample may be carry-over from other donors' samples. The J gene is TRBJ1-6, the V gene TRBV2, with D tentatively TRBD1 (6 bases). CDR3 nucleotides: TGTGCCAGCAGTGAGGGCCAGGGGAATTCACCCCTCCACTTT. The encoded protein is CASSEGQGNSPLHF.